The 29 T cell receptor beta chains below all came from one sample that was sequenced in a study of type 1 regulatory T cells (dated by TCRdb to about 2021). Findings and caveats that apply to the study as a whole: Compared with non-Tr1 cells, Tr1 cells had a narrower TCR repertoire, and the study took this difference to reflect clonal expansion driven by alloantigen.

These receptors' antigens are unknown. The run used an Illumina MiSeq. TCRdb took the public reads, trimmed them with fastp at Q25, ran MiXCR for clone calling and kept in-frame beta chains. One record per CDR3 amino acid sequence lists the most common genes and DNA. In all, the sample holds approximately 77,000 distinct CDR3 sequences, and less than 25% of those were seen once. The top ten hold roughly 8.3% of the sample. Sequencing was carried out using cultured type 1 regulatory T (Tr1) cells, either the whole culture or a sorted fraction (not recorded which). Sample cell subset or site, as interpreted from the label and publication: type 1 regulatory T cells sorted from the T-allo10 product. Receptors were obtained from a human donor in good health.

This clonotype was picked up one time. This may be a read error, as it is one base from a much larger clone. The J gene is TRBJ1-1, the V gene TRBV29-1, with D maybe TRBD1 (5 bases). The germline gives CDR1 SQVTM, CDR2 ANQGSEA. The CDR3 contains 13 residues. Here the CDR3 reads CSVGQNLNTETFF. CDR3 sequence (DNA): TGCAGCGTTGGACAGAACCTCAACACTGAAACTTTCTTT.

This clonotype was seen a handful of times. The chain links TRBV7-9 to TRBJ1-1; D gene ambiguous. Germline CDR1 reads SEHNR; CDR2 reads FQNEAQ (reference sequence). The CDR3 is 13 residues long. Trimming left V 5 bases short and J 0 bases short, with 7 bases between. Here the CDR3 DNA reads TGTGCCAGCAGCGGTGGGATGAACACTGAAGCTTTCTTT. Its translation: CASSGGMNTEAFF.

The chain has TRBV6-1 and TRBJ1-2; a possible D gene is TRBD1 (5 bases). The ends were cut back, 10 bases at V and 14 bases at J, with 14 bases in the middle. CDR1 MNHNS and CDR2 SASEGT come from the germline V gene. The CDR3 totals 9 residues. This chain's CDR3 is CATTRGRTF. The CDR3 nucleotides are TGTGCCACCACCCGGGGGAGGACCTTC.

This clonotype was seen a few times. The chain couples TRBV3-1 to TRBJ2-7, with no clear D. Per the germline V gene, CDR1 is LGHDT and CDR2 is YNNKEL (reference sequence). The CDR3 consists of 15 residues. V shed 4 bases and J shed 5 bases, with 18 bases lying between them. The CDR3, as DNA: TGTGCCAGCAGCCCAAGAACCAGCGTCGGAAACGAGCAGTACTTC. This codes for CASSPRTSVGNEQYF.

V is TRBV18 and J is TRBJ2-2, with 8 bases that match TRBD1. This CDR3 has 16 amino acids. The V segment lost 1 base and the J segment 4 bases; nucleotides outside the gene matches: 5. Germline CDR1 reads KGHSH; CDR2 reads LQKENI. CDR3 amino acids: CASSPRTGTTTGELFF. DNA for the CDR3: TGTGCCAGCTCACCACGGACAGGGACGACCACCGGGGAGCTGTTTTTT.

J is TRBJ2-1 and V is TRBV5-6; TRBD1 matches at 10 bases. The CDR3 runs to 15 residues. V was clipped by 4 bases and J by 5 bases; unmatched bases: 6. Germline V gene data show CDR1 as SGHDT and CDR2 as YYEEEE. This CDR3 reads CASSGWDRGNNEQFF. In DNA, the CDR3 is TGTGCCAGCAGCGGATGGGACAGGGGCAACAATGAGCAGTTCTTC.

This clonotype was recorded a few times. The chain uses TRBV20-1 and TRBJ2-1, with D perhaps being TRBD1 or TRBD2 (6 bases each). This CDR3 has 14 amino acids. V shed 6 bases and J shed 8 bases, with 20 bases lying between them. The germline V gene has CDR1 DFQATT and CDR2 SNEGSKA (reference sequence). The chain's CDR3 is CSAGPPGATDEQFF. CDR3 DNA: TGCAGTGCAGGGCCCCCGGGGGCAACGGATGAGCAGTTCTTC.

The chain uses TRBV5-1 and TRBJ2-1, with D possibly being TRBD1 or TRBD2 (5 bases each). CDR1 and CDR2 (germline): SGHRS, YFSETQ. V was shortened by 4 bases and J by 7 bases, with 18 bases between the two germline ends. The CDR3 contains 15 residues. The CDR3 region is CASSTSGAVLNEQFF. The CDR3 bases are TGCGCCAGCAGCACCTCCGGGGCTGTATTAAATGAGCAGTTCTTC.

This clonotype came up once. In nucleotides, the CDR3 is TGCGCCGCCGGTACGGGACTAGCGGGAGCTTCGACCGGGGAGCTGTTTTTT. As protein: CAAGTGLAGASTGELFF. The rearrangement links TRBV5-1 to TRBJ2-2; 14 bases are a match to TRBD2. Per germline, CDR1 SGHRS and CDR2 YFSETQ. Trimming cost V 10 bases and J 5 bases; bases outside gene matches: 13. The CDR3 is 17 amino acids. Variable domain in full (rest from reference TRBV5-1 and TRBJ2-2): KAGVTQTPRYLIKTRGQQVTLSCSPISGHRSVSWYQQTPGQGLQFLFEYFSETQRNKGNFPGRFSGRQFSNSRSEMNVSTLELGDSALYLCAAGTGLAGASTGELFFGEGSRLTVL.

This clonotype was found a few times. The chain employs TRBV5-1 and TRBJ2-7; D perhaps matches TRBD2 (5 bases). CDR1 is SGHRS, CDR2 YFSETQ, per germline. Trimming took 4 bases from V and 7 from J, leaving 18 bases between them. The CDR3 loop spans 14 amino acids. The CDR3 DNA is TGCGCCAGCAGCGCCGGACTCCTAACGGTTGAGCAGTACTTC. It is translated as CASSAGLLTVEQYF.

This clonotype was seen at least ten times. The rearrangement uses TRBV7-2 and TRBJ2-4; tentatively, D is TRBD2 (6 bases). This CDR3 region has 16 residues. V was trimmed by 3 bases and J by 1 base, leaving 13 bases between them. In germline, CDR1 is SGHTA, CDR2 FQGNSA. CDR3: CASSFAGAGAKNIQYF. The CDR3 bases are TGTGCCAGCAGCTTCGCCGGGGCGGGGGCCAAAAACATTCAGTACTTC.

The sample holds many counts of this clonotype. The rearrangement joins TRBV7-2 to TRBJ2-5; D gene uncertain. The germline V gene encodes CDR1 SGHTA and CDR2 FQGNSA. V lost 1 base to trimming and J lost 5 bases, with 14 bases between them. CDR3 length equals 15 residues. In nucleotides, the CDR3 is TGTGCCAGCAGCTTAGGTTCAGGCTCTATGGAGACCCAGTACTTC. It yields the protein CASSLGSGSMETQYF.

Details on this clonotype: A read error may produce the germline difference seen at one junction end. The genes are TRBV29-1 and TRBJ2-7, with 9 nucleotides matching TRBD1. Germline V gene lookup returns CDR1 SQVTM and CDR2 ANQGSEA. The CDR3 runs to 10 residues. CDR3 sequence: CSVPGGGTGF. CDR3 DNA: TGCAGCGTCCCTGGGGGGGGGACAGGGTTC.

This clonotype was recorded at least ten times. The chain carries TRBV7-2 and TRBJ2-1, with TRBD2 as a possible D gene (6 bases). This CDR3 is 16 amino acids long. V was shortened by 5 bases and J by 8 bases, with 22 bases between the two germline ends. Germline V gives CDR1 SGHTA, CDR2 FQGNSA. CDR3 sequence (DNA): TGTGCCAGCAGCGAAAGGTGGAGACGACCGGGAGATGAGCAGTTCTTC. It encodes CASSERWRRPGDEQFF. The variable domain in full, completed from reference TRBV7-2 and TRBJ2-1, reads GAGVSQSPSNKVTEKGKDVELRCDPISGHTALYWYRQSLGQGLEFLIYFQGNSAPDKSGLPSDRFSAERTGGSVSTLTIQRTQQEDSAVYLCASSERWRRPGDEQFFGPGTRLTVL.

This clonotype showed up just a few times. The chain employs TRBV7-3 and TRBJ2-1; possibly TRBD2 for D (6 bases). CDR1 SGHTA and CDR2 FQGTGA come from the germline V gene. The germline V and J ends were trimmed by 4 bases and 9 bases, with 16 bases remaining between them. This CDR3 has 14 amino acids. Here the CDR3 DNA reads TGTGCCAGCAGCTCCGGCGGGGTATTTGGTGAGCAGTTCTTC. Residues: CASSSGGVFGEQFF.

This clonotype has more than one count but fewer than ten. In DNA, the CDR3 is TGTGCCAGCAGAGCTGTACAGGGGGCAAGGAAGCAGTTCTTC. It is translated as CASRAVQGARKQFF. The chain employs TRBV6-4 and TRBJ2-1; 9 bases map to TRBD1. V was clipped by 6 bases and J by 11 bases; unmatched bases: 11. Germline lookup yields CDR1 MRHNA and CDR2 SNTAGT. The CDR3 contains 14 residues.

This clonotype has ten or more counts. This chain joins TRBV4-2 and TRBJ2-1; 12 positions match TRBD2. Germline V gene sequence: CDR1 LGHNA, CDR2 YNFKEQ. The CDR3 spans 17 residues. V lost 1 base and J lost 4; bases outside the gene matches: 5. The CDR3 DNA reads as TGTGCCAGCAGCCAAGGCTTACTAGCGGGAGGATACAATGAGCAGTTCTTC. It is translated as CASSQGLLAGGYNEQFF.

Only a few counts were recorded for this clonotype. V usage is TRBV10-3 and J usage is TRBJ1-2; D remains unclear. The CDR3 has 12 residues. The germline CDR1 and CDR2 sequences are ENHRY and SYGVKD. Between the trimmed V and J ends, which lost 4 bases and 3 bases, there was a span of 6 bases. Here the CDR3 DNA reads TGTGCCATCAGTGGGGTAGACTATGGCTACACCTTC. Residues: CAISGVDYGYTF.

The V call is TRBV10-3, the J call TRBJ2-7; 7 positions match TRBD2. The CDR3 has 14 amino acids. V lost 10 bases, J lost 5 bases, and 14 bases stayed unmatched. Germline CDR1 reads ENHRY; CDR2 reads SYGVKD. The CDR3 nucleotides read TGTGCCACCGAGGGGAGGGCTACCACCCACGAGCAGTACTTC. This encodes CATEGRATTHEQYF.

In its sample, this clonotype was seen a few times. This sequence joins TRBV2 and TRBJ1-5; D is ambiguous. Per germline, CDR1 SNHLY and CDR2 FYNNEI. The germline V and J ends were trimmed by 1 base and 5 bases, with 9 bases remaining between them. The CDR3 is 14 amino acids. CDR3 amino acids: CASSEGRIYQPQHF. CDR3 bases: TGTGCCAGCAGTGAAGGCCGAATCTATCAGCCCCAGCATTTT.

This clonotype was detected only a few times. The chain uses TRBV7-9 and TRBJ1-1, with 10 bases that match TRBD1. The germline gives CDR1 SEHNR, CDR2 FQNEAQ (reference sequence). The CDR3 length is 16 residues. The J segment lost 6 bases and the V segment lost 3 bases, leaving 10 bases of the junction unmatched. CDR3 loop: CASSFFGGQGSAEAFF. CDR3 DNA: TGTGCCAGCAGCTTCTTCGGGGGACAGGGGAGCGCTGAAGCTTTCTTT.

The V and J genes are TRBV12-3 or TRBV12-4 and TRBJ2-2, with unresolved D. There are 15 residues in the CDR3. Trimming took off 2 bases at V and 4 bases at J, with 11 bases between the two ends. CDR3 sequence: CASSLTDTPTGELFF. CDR3 in DNA: TGTGCCAGCAGTTTAACTGACACTCCCACCGGGGAGCTGTTTTTT.

DNA of the CDR3: TGCGCCAGCAGCCGCGGGACAGGGGAGACAGATACGCAGTATTTT. Protein product: CASSRGTGETDTQYF. The chain carries TRBV5-1 and TRBJ2-3, with 10 bases fitting TRBD1. V shed 4 bases and J 3 bases; nucleotides not matched to a gene: 5. Germline V gene data show CDR1 as SGHRS and CDR2 as YFSETQ. The CDR3 length is 15 residues.

For the CDR3, the DNA is TGCAGTGCTAGACGGAGCTCCTACGAGCAGTACTTC. Its translation is CSARRSSYEQYF. J is TRBJ2-7 and V is TRBV20-1; D not certain. Germline CDR1 and CDR2: DFQATT and SNEGSKA (reference sequence). V lost 2 bases and J lost 0, with 5 bases in between. This CDR3 contains 12 residues.

This clonotype was seen more than once but under ten times. The chain joins TRBV27 to TRBJ1-3; D is unresolved. V lost 3 bases and J 0 bases, leaving 15 bases between the germline ends. CDR1 and CDR2 (germline): MNHEY, SMNVEV (reference sequence). This CDR3 has 17 amino acids. Here the CDR3 DNA reads TGTGCCAGCAGTTTCCCTCGCACTGGAGACTCTGGAAACACCATATATTTT. As protein: CASSFPRTGDSGNTIYF.

The chain combines TRBV6-5 with TRBJ2-3, with 7 positions matching TRBD1. J was trimmed by 2 bases and V by 2 bases; bases with no gene match: 1. Germline loops: CDR1 MNHEY, CDR2 SVGAGI. The CDR3 consists of 14 residues. The CDR3 is CASSYGTDTDTQYF. CDR3 sequence (DNA): TGTGCCAGCAGTTACGGGACAGACACAGATACGCAGTATTTT.

This clonotype was seen more than once but under ten times. V is TRBV20-1 and J is TRBJ2-5; the D call may be TRBD1 or TRBD2 (5 bases each). V was cut by 2 bases and J by 4 bases, with 14 bases left in between. The germline gives CDR1 DFQATT, CDR2 SNEGSKA (reference sequence). The CDR3 is made up of 14 amino acids. CDR3 DNA sequence: TGCAGTGCTAGACCCCTGATCGGGGCAGAGACCCAGTACTTC. This gives the protein CSARPLIGAETQYF.

The V and J genes are TRBV5-1 and TRBJ1-1; D might be TRBD1 (6 bases). The V and J ends lost 4 bases and 1 base respectively, with 14 bases between them. Germline CDR1 and CDR2: SGHRS and YFSETQ. This CDR3 region has 15 residues. This chain's CDR3 is CASSGDTYSNTEAFF. The CDR3 DNA follows: TGCGCCAGCAGCGGGGACACTTACTCGAACACTGAAGCTTTCTTT.

This clonotype was recorded many times. The V gene is TRBV15, the J gene TRBJ2-1, with D perhaps being TRBD1 or TRBD2 (5 bases each). The germline gives CDR1 LNHNV, CDR2 YYDKDF (reference sequence). The CDR3 has 17 residues. V gave up 0 bases and J gave up 0 bases, with 12 bases separating them. CDR3 coding DNA: TGTGCCACCAGCAGAGATTTCGGGGCGGGCTCCTACAATGAGCAGTTCTTC. Its protein product is CATSRDFGAGSYNEQFF.